This is a list of T cell receptor beta chains from one sample in a study of cytomegalovirus exposure and HLA in healthy donors. Here immunoSEQ multiplex PCR was the method, and the copy in TCRdb shows in-frame clones only, minus some. The sample records 130,000 or so clones, 70% to 80% being singletons. The source material was PBMCs. The receptor set was obtained from a man between 25 and 39 years old in good health and CMV-seronegative. Both conserved end residues are part of each CDR3. The order of the fields is J gene, V gene, D gene, clone size, CDR3 length, CDR3 protein, CDR3 DNA. The D gene is left open where the match is weak. Expanded clones get a size class; other rows say once, few or many, or leave the size out.

TRBJ2-7,TRBV9,NA,NA,14,CASTSGDGSGEQYF,TGTGCCAGCACCTCGGGAGACGGGTCGGGTGAGCAGTACTTC
TRBJ1-1,TRBV7-9,TRBD1,NA,14,CASSLDRGLDEAFF,TGTGCCAGCAGCCTGGACAGGGGGCTCGATGAAGCTTTCTTT
TRBJ1-5,TRBV19,NA,NA,14,CASSLRAGNQPQHF,TGTGCCAGTAGCCTCAGGGCGGGGAATCAGCCCCAGCATTTT
TRBJ1-3,TRBV18,TRBD1,NA,15,CASSRTGESGNTIYF,TGTGCCAGCTCACGGACAGGCGAATCTGGAAACACCATATATTTT
TRBJ2-4,TRBV5-4,TRBD1,NA,16,CASSLGTGGLKNIQYF,TGTGCCAGCAGCCTTGGGACAGGAGGGTTAAAAAACATTCAGTACTTC
TRBJ1-5,TRBV15,NA,NA,12,CATSRANQPQHF,TGTGCCACCAGCAGAGCGAATCAGCCCCAGCATTTT
TRBJ2-3,TRBV5-1,TRBD2,few,18,CASSLANLAGGPSDTQYF,TGCGCCAGCAGCTTGGCCAACCTAGCGGGGGGGCCGAGTGATACGCAGTATTTT
TRBJ1-6,TRBV5-1,TRBD1,NA,15,CASSRAGTGDSPLHF,TGCGCCAGCAGCCGCGCCGGGACAGGGGATTCACCCCTCCACTTT
TRBJ2-7,TRBV9,NA,NA,17,CASSSPSNSQLKDEQYF,TGTGCCAGCAGCTCCCCTTCCAACAGTCAACTTAAGGACGAGCAGTACTTC
TRBJ2-3,TRBV6-5,TRBD2,NA,15,CASSSPSGATDTQYF,TGTGCCAGCAGTTCCCCTAGCGGGGCCACAGATACGCAGTATTTT
TRBJ2-5,TRBV5-4,NA,NA,14,CASSLRQVQETQYF,TGTGCCAGCAGCCTTAGACAGGTTCAAGAGACCCAGTACTTC
TRBJ1-2,TRBV28,NA,NA,14,CASTKQGANYGYTF,TGTGCCAGCACCAAGCAGGGCGCGAACTATGGCTACACCTTC